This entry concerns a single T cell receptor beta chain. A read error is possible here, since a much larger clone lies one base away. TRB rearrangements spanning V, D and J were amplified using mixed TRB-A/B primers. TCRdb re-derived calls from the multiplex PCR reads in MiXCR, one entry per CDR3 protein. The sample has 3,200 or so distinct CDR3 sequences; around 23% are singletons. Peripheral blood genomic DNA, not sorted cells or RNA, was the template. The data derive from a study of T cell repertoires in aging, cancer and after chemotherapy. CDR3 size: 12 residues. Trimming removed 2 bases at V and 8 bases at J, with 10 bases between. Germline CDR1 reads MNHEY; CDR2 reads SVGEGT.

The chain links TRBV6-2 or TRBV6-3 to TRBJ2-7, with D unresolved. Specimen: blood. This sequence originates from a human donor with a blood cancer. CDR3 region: CASSYPVWKQYF. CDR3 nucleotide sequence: TGTGCCAGCAGTTACCCCGTGTGGAAGCAGTACTTC.